The clone carrying this T cell receptor beta chain showed up just a few times. A lack of ophthalmopathy progression within 18 months defined stable Graves' hyperthyroidism. This specimen comes from a study of T cells in Graves' hyperthyroidism and ophthalmopathy. This CDR3 contains 10 residues. From germline, CDR1 is SQVTM and CDR2 ANQGSEA. TCR beta CDR3 regions were amplified from RNA transcripts. With the HTBI primer set, the TCR CDR3 went through a first round of RT-PCR. TCRdb re-analysed the multiplex PCR reads in MiXCR, keeping a single row per CDR3 protein. The profile shows some 360,000 distinct CDR3 sequences, approximately 15% of them singletons.

The receptor was isolated from a woman aged 55-70 years with Graves' hyperthyroidism. The chain employs TRBV29-1 and TRBJ1-2; D uncertain. Source material: blood. In DNA form, the CDR3 reads TGCAGTCCCGGAAGCTATGGCTACACCTTC. Its translation is CSPGSYGYTF.